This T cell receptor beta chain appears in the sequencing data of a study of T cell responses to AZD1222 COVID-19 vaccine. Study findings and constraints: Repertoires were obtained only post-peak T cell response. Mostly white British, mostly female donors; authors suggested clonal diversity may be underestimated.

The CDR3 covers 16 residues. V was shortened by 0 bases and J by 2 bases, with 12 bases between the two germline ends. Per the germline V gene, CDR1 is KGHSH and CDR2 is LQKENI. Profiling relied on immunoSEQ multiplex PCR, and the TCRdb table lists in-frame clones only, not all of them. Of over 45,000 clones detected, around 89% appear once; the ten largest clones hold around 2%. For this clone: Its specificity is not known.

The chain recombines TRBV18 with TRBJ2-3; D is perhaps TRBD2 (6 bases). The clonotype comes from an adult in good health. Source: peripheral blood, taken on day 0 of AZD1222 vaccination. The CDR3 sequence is CASSPPRRDSTDTQYF. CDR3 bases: TGTGCCAGCTCACCACCAAGGAGGGACTCCACAGATACGCAGTATTTT.